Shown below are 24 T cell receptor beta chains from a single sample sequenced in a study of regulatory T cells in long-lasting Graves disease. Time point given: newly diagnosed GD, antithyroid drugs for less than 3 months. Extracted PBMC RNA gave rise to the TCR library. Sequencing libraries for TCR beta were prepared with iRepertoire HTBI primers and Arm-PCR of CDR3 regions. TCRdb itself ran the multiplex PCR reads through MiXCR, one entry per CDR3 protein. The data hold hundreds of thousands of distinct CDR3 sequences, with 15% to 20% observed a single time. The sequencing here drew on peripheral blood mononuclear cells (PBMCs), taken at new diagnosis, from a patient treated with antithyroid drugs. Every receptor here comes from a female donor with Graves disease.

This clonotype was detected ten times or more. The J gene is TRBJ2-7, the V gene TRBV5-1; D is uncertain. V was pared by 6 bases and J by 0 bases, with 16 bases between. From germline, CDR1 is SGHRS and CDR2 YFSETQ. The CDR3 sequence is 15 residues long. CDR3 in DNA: TGCGCCAGCACCCTAAACCCGAGTTCCTCCTACGAGCAGTACTTC. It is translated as CASTLNPSSSYEQYF.

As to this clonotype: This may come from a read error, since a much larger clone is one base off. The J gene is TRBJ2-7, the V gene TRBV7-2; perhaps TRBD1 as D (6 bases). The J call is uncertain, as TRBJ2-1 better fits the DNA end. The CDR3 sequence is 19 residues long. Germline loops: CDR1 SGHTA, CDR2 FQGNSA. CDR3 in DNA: TGTGCCAGCAGAGAGTGGACTCTGAATGGGGGCCCCCTCTCCTACGAGCAGTTCTTC. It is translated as CASREWTLNGGPLSYEQFF.

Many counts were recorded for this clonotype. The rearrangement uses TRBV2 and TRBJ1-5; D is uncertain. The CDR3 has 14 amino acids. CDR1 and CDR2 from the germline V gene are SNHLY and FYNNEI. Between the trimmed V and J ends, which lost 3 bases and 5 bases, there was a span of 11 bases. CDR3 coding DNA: TGTGCCAGCAGTGACGCCCCCCAATATCAGCCCCAGCATTTT. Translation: CASSDAPQYQPQHF.

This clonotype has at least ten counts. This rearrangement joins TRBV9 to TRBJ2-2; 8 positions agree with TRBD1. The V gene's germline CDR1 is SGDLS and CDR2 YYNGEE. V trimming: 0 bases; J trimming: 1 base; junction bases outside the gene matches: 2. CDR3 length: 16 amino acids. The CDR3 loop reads CASSVAGTGNTGELFF. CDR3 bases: TGTGCCAGCAGCGTAGCCGGGACAGGGAACACCGGGGAGCTGTTTTTT.

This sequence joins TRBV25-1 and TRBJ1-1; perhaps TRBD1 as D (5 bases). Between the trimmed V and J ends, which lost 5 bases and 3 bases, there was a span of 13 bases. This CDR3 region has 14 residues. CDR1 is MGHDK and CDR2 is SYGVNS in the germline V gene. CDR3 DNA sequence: TGTGCCAGCAGTTGGGGGGGTTGGGACACTGAAGCTTTCTTT. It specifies CASSWGGWDTEAFF. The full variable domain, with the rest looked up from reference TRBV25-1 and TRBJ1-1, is EADIYQTPRYLVIGTGKKITLECSQTMGHDKMYWYQQDPGMELHLIHYSYGVNSTEKGDLSSESTVSRIRTEHFPLTLESARPSHTSQYLCASSWGGWDTEAFFGQGTRLTVV.

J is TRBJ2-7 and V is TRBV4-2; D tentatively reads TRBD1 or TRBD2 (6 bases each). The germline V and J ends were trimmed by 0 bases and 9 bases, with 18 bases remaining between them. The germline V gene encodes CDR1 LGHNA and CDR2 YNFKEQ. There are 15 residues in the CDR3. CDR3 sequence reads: CASSQDVTGATRQYF. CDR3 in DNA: TGTGCCAGCAGCCAAGATGTTACGGGGGCTACGAGGCAGTACTTC.

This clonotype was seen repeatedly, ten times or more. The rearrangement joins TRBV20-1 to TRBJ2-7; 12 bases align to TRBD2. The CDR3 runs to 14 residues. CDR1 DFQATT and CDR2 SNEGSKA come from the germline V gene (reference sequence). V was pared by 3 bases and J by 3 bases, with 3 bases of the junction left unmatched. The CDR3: CSARTSGRVYEQYF. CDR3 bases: TGCAGTGCTAGGACTAGCGGGAGAGTCTACGAGCAGTACTTC.

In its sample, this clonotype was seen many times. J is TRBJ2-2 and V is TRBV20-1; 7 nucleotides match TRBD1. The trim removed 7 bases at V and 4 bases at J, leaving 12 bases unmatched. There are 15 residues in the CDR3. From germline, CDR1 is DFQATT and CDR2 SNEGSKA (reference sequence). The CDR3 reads CSVARVAGGTGELFF. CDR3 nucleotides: TGCAGTGTCGCGCGAGTGGCAGGGGGCACCGGGGAGCTGTTTTTT.

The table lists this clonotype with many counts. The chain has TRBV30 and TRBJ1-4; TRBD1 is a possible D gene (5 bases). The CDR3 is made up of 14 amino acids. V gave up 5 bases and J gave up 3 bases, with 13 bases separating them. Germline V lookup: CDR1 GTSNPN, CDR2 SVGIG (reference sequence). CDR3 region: CAWALGQANEKLFF. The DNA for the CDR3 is TGTGCCTGGGCCTTGGGGCAAGCTAATGAAAAACTGTTTTTT.

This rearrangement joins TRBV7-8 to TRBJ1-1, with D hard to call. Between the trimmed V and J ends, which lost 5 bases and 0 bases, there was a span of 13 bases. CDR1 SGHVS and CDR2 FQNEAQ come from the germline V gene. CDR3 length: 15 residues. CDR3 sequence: CASSRTANLNTEAFF. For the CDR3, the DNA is TGTGCCAGCAGCCGAACCGCCAATCTGAACACTGAAGCTTTCTTT.

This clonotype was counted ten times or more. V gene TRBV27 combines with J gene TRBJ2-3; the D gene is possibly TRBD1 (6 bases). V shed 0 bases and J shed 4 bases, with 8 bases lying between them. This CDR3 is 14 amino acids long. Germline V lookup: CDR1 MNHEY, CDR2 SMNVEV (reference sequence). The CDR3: CASSLSPGADTQYF. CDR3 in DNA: TGTGCCAGCAGTTTATCACCAGGGGCAGATACGCAGTATTTT.

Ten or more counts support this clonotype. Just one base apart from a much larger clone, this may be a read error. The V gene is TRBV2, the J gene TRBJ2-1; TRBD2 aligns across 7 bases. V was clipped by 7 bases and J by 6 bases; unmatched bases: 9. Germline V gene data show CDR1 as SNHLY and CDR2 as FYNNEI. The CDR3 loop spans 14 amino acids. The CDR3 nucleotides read TGTGCCAGCACGGCGGGAGCCGCCTGCAATGAGCAGTTCTTC. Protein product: CASTAGAACNEQFF.

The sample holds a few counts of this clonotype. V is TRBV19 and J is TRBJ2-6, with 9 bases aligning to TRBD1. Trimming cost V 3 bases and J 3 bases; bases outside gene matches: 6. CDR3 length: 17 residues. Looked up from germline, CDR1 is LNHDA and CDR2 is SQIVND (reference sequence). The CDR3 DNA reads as TGTGCCAGTAGTATCGTCAACAGGGGGCTTGGGGCCAACGTCCTGACTTTC. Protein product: CASSIVNRGLGANVLTF.

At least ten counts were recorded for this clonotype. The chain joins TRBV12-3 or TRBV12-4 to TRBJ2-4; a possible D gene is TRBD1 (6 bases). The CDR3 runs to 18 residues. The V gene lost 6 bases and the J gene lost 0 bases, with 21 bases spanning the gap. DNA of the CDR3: TGTGCCAGCAGCGCCACGTCTCAGGGGAGTGTAGCCAAAAACATTCAGTACTTC. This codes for CASSATSQGSVAKNIQYF.

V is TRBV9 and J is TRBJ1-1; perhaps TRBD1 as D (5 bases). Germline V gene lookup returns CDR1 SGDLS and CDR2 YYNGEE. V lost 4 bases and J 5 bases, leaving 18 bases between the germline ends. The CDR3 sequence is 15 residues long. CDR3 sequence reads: CASSPNIRGDTEAFF. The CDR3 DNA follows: TGTGCCAGCAGCCCTAACATTAGGGGAGATACTGAAGCTTTCTTT.

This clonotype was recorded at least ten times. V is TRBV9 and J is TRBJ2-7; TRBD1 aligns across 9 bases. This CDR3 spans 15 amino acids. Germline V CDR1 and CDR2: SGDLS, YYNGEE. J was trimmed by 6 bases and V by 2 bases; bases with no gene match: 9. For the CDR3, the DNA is TGTGCCAGCAGCGTTACCGGGACAGGGCTGGGCGAGCAGTACTTC. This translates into CASSVTGTGLGEQYF. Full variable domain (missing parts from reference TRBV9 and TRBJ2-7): DSGVTQTPKHLITATGQRVTLRCSPRSGDLSVYWYQQSLDQGLQFLIQYYNGEERAKGNILERFSAQQFPDLHSELNLSSLELGDSALYFCASSVTGTGLGEQYFGPGTRLTVT.

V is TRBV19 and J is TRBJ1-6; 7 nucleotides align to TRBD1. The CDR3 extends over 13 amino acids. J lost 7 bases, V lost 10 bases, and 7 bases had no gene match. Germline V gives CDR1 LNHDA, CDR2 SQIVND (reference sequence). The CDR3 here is CAIRGTENSPLHF. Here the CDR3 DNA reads TGTGCCATCCGAGGGACAGAAAATTCACCCCTCCACTTT. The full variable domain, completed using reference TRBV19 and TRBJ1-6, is DGGITQSPKYLFRKEGQNVTLSCEQNLNHDAMYWYRQDPGQGLRLIYYSQIVNDFQKGDIAEGYSVSREKKESFPLTVTSAQKNPTAFYLCAIRGTENSPLHFGNGTRLTVT.

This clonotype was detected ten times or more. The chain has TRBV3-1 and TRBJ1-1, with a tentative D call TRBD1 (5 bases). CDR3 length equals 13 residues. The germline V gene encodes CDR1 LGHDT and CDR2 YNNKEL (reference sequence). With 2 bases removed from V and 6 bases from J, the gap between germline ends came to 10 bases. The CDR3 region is CASSQSRGAEAFF. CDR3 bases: TGTGCCAGCAGCCAATCCCGGGGCGCTGAAGCTTTCTTT.

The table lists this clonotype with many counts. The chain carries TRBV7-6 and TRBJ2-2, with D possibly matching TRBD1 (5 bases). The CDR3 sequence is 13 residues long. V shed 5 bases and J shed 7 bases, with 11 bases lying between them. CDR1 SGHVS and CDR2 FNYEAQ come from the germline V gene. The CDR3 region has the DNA TGTGCCAGCAGCCTCCTCAGGGACGGGGAGCTGTTTTTT. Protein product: CASSLLRDGELFF. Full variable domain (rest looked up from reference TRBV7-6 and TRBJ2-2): GAGVSQSPRYKVTKRGQDVALRCDPISGHVSLYWYRQALGQGPEFLTYFNYEAQQDKSGLPNDRFSAERPEGSISTLTIQRTEQRDSAMYRCASSLLRDGELFFGEGSRLTVL.

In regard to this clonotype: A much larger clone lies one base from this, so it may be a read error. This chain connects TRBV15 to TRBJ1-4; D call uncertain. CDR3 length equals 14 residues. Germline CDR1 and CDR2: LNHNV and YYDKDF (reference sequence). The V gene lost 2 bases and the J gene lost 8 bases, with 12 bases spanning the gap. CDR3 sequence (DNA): TGTGCCACCAGCAGAAACAGTGATTCCGAAAAACTGTTTTTT. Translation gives CATSRNSDSEKLFF.

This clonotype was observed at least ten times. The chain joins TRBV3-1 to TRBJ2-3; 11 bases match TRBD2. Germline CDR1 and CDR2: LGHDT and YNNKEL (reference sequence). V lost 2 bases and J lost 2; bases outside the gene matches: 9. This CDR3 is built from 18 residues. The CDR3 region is CASSQPSGRPPHTDTQYF. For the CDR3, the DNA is TGTGCCAGCAGCCAACCTAGCGGGAGGCCCCCGCACACAGATACGCAGTATTTT.

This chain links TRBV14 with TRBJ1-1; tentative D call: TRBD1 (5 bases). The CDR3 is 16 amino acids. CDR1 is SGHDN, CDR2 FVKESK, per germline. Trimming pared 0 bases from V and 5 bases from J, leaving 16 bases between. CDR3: CASSQDSVRARTEAFF. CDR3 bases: TGTGCCAGCAGCCAAGATTCGGTCAGGGCTCGAACTGAAGCTTTCTTT.

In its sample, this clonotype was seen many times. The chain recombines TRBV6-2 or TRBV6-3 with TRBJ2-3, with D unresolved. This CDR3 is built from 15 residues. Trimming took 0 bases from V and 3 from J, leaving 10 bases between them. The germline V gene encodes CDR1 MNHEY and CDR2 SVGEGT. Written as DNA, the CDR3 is TGTGCCAGCAGTTACTCGGTACAGAGAACAGATACGCAGTATTTT. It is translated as CASSYSVQRTDTQYF.

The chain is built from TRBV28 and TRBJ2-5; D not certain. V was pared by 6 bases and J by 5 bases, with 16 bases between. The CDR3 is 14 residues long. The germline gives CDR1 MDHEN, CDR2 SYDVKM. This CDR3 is CASSLTASRETQYF. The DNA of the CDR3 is TGTGCCAGCAGCTTGACGGCATCCCGCGAGACCCAGTACTTC.